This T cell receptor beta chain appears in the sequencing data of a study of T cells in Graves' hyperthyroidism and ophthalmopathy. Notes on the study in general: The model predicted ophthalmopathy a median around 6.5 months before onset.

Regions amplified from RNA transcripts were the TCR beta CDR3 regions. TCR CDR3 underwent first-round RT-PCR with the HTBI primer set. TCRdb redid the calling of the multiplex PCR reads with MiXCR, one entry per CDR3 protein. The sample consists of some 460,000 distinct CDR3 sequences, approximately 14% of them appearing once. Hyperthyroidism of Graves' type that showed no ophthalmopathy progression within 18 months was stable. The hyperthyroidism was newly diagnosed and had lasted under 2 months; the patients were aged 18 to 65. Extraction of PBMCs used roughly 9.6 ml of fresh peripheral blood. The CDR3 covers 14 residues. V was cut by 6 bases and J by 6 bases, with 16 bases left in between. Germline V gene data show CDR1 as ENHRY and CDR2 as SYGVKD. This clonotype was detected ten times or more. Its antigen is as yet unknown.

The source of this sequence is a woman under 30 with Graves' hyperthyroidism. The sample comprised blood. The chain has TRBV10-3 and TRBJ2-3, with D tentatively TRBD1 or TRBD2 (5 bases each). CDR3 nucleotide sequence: TGTGCCATCAGAGCTTTGGGGGAAGCGGATACGCAGTATTTT. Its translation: CAIRALGEADTQYF.